This TCR beta chain was obtained from a study of neurological immune-mediated disorders. Study outcomes and limitations: Private repertoires in all groups were suggested, as expanded clones shared no CDR3 amino acid sequences across subjects.

This clonotype was detected many times. Its antigen is not known. The cDNA was synthesized by means of template-switch 5'RACE, which was carried out with 10-nucleotide random UMIs. Each CDR3 protein is one row after TCRdb ran MiXCR on the 5' RACE reads. Of 39,000 or so distinct CDR3 sequences in the sample, roughly 2.5% were seen once. The CDR3 runs to 13 residues. V lost 5 bases and J 8 bases, leaving 12 bases between the germline ends. In germline, CDR1 is MNHEY, CDR2 SVGAGI. Source material was 2 million unsorted PBMCs, stored at -80 °C in RNAlater. This TCR came from a man between 25 and 39 years old with multiple sclerosis. The sequenced material came from PBMCs. V is TRBV6-5 and J is TRBJ1-4, with D unresolved. The CDR3 sequence: CASSPGPREKLFF. In nucleotides, the CDR3 is TGTGCCAGCAGTCCGGGCCCGAGGGAAAAACTGTTTTTT.